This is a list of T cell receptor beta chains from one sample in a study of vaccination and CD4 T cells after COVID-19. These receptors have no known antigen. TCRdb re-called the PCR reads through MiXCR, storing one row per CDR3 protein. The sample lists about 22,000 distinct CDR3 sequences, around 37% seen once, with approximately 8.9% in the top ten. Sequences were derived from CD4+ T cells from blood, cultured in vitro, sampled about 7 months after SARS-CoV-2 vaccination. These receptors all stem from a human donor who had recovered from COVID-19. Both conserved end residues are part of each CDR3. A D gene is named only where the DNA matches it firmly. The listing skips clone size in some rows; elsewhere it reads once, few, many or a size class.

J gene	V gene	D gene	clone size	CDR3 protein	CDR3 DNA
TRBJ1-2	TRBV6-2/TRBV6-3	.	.	CASTPLGQAIYGYTF	TGTGCCAGCACCCCGTTGGGTCAGGCCATCTATGGCTACACCTTC
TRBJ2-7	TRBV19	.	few	CASTDRDYEQYF	TGTGCCAGTACAGACAGAGACTACGAGCAGTACTTC
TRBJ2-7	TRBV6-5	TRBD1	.	CASSYRTGAYEQYF	TGTGCCAGCAGTTACCGGACAGGAGCATACGAGCAGTACTTC
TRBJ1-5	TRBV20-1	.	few	CSASSGDQPQHF	TGCAGTGCTAGTTCAGGGGACCAGCCCCAGCATTTT
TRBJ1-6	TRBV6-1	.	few	CASTPTLNNSPLHF	TGTGCCAGCACCCCGACATTGAATAATTCACCCCTCCACTTT
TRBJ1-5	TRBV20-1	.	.	CSGQSSNQSQHF	TGCAGTGGCCAGAGTAGCAATCAGTCCCAGCATTTT
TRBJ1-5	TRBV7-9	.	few	CASSLAPSGYGNQPQHF	TGTGCCAGCAGCTTAGCGCCCTCTGGCTATGGGAATCAGCCCCAGCATTTT
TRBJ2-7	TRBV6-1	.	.	CVSRRTQGYEQYF	TGTGTCAGCCGTAGGACTCAAGGCTACGAGCAGTACTTC
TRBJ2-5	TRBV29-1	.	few	CSVDSQGWETQYF	TGCAGCGTTGACTCGCAGGGTTGGGAGACCCAGTACTTC
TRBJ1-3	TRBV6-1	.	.	CASRRGNTIYF	TGTGCCAGCAGGCGGGGAAACACCATATATTTT
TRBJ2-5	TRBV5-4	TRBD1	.	CASSLSTGPQETQYF	TGTGCCAGCAGCTTATCGACAGGGCCCCAAGAGACCCAGTACTTC
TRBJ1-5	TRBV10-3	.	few	CAISESGGNQPQHF	TGTGCCATCAGTGAGTCGGGGGGTAATCAGCCCCAGCATTTT
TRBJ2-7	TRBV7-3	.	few	CASSVGSSYEQYF	TGTGCCAGCAGCGTCGGAAGCTCCTACGAGCAGTACTTC
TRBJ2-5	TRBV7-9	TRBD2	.	CAGSSTGLAETQYF	TGTGCCGGCAGCTCGACCGGACTAGCGGAGACCCAGTACTTC